These T cell receptor beta chains were read from a single sample in a study of T cells in Graves' hyperthyroidism and ophthalmopathy. TCRdb recomputed calls from the multiplex PCR reads with MiXCR, one row per CDR3 protein. The sample carries hundreds of thousands of distinct CDR3 sequences, around 15% recorded once. The sequencing input was blood. These receptors were obtained from a woman aged 18-29 years with Graves' hyperthyroidism. Both conserved end residues are part of each CDR3. The D gene is left open where the match is weak. Size is omitted from some rows. Given values are once, few, many or a class for expanded clones.

cdr3_aa cdr3_nt v_call clone_size d_call j_call
CASSGLASSYEQYF TGTGCCAGCTCGGGACTAGCTAGCTCCTACGAGCAGTACTTC TRBV18 few TRBD2 TRBJ2-7
CASSHREGYGYTF TGTGCCAGCAGCCACAGGGAGGGGTATGGCTACACCTTC TRBV9 many - TRBJ1-2
CAISESISVPEAFF TGTGCCATCAGTGAGTCTATCTCAGTCCCTGAAGCTTTCTTT TRBV10-3 many - TRBJ1-1
CASSIGLAGIYEQYF TGTGCCAGTAGTATCGGACTAGCGGGAATCTACGAGCAGTACTTC TRBV19 - TRBD2 TRBJ2-7
CASSDPVSETQYF TGTGCCAGCAGTGACCCCGTTTCGGAGACCCAGTACTTC TRBV25-1 few - TRBJ2-5
CASTHLLRENTGELFF TGTGCCAGCACCCATTTACTCCGGGAGAACACCGGGGAGCTGTTTTTT TRBV7-2 many - TRBJ2-2
CASVRGGTDTQYF TGTGCCAGTGTAAGGGGTGGGACAGATACGCAGTATTTT TRBV27 many - TRBJ2-3
CSAKTSYGLGNTEAFF TGCAGTGCTAAAACTTCGTATGGGCTGGGGAACACTGAAGCTTTCTTT TRBV20-1 many - TRBJ1-1
CASSPSPAYGTDTQYF TGTGCCAGCAGCCCCTCCCCGGCTTATGGTACAGATACGCAGTATTTT TRBV7-8 many - TRBJ2-3
CASNYMGSRETQYF TGTGCCAGCAACTACATGGGCTCCCGAGAGACCCAGTACTTC TRBV11-2 many - TRBJ2-5
CASGLREGYNEQFF TGTGCCAGCGGGTTGCGGGAGGGTTACAATGAGCAGTTCTTC TRBV6-1 - TRBD2 TRBJ2-1
CASSPRGWTGELFF TGTGCCAGCAGCCCTAGAGGCTGGACAGGGGAGCTGTTTTTT TRBV11-3 many - TRBJ2-2
CASSLRGTGGEKLFF TGCGCCAGCAGCTTGAGAGGGACAGGAGGTGAAAAACTGTTTTTT TRBV5-1 - TRBD1 TRBJ1-4
CAGTHKRLEANEQFF TGTGCCGGCACCCATAAGCGGTTGGAAGCCAATGAGCAGTTCTTC TRBV2 - - TRBJ2-1
CASRKGRQGPYGYTF TGTGCCAGCAGGAAGGGTCGACAGGGACCATATGGCTACACCTTC TRBV6-1 few TRBD1 TRBJ1-2
CASSYDRVSGQPQHF TGTGCCAGCAGTTACGACAGGGTGTCGGGTCAGCCCCAGCATTTT TRBV6-6 - TRBD1 TRBJ1-5
CSANRQGIGDTEAFF TGCAGTGCTAACCGACAGGGGATTGGGGACACTGAAGCTTTCTTT TRBV20-1 few TRBD1 TRBJ1-1
CASSAGGGQPQHF TGTGCCAGCAGCGCCGGGGGAGGACAGCCCCAGCATTTT TRBV9 few - TRBJ1-5
CASSVDGGRTGSYEQYF TGTGCCAGCAGCGTAGACGGCGGGAGGACGGGGTCCTACGAGCAGTACTTC TRBV9 - TRBD2 TRBJ2-7
CARSEGGGGETQYF TGTGCCCGCAGCGAGGGGGGGGGGGGAGAGACCCAGTACTTC TRBV7-2 - - TRBJ2-5
CAISGGRSFNEKLFF TGTGCCATCAGCGGAGGGAGGAGCTTTAATGAAAAACTGTTTTTT TRBV10-3 many - TRBJ1-4
CASSSDRGFSGELFF TGTGCCAGCAGCTCGGACAGGGGTTTCTCCGGGGAGCTGTTTTTT TRBV2 few TRBD1 TRBJ2-2
CASSERGPPFEKLFF TGTGCCAGCAGTGAACGCGGACCGCCGTTCGAAAAACTGTTTTTT TRBV2 - - TRBJ1-4
CASGIPEVGTDTQYF TGTGCCAGCGGGATCCCCGAGGTGGGCACAGATACGCAGTATTTT TRBV7-9 few - TRBJ2-3
CASSFFGQGRFSGANVLTF TGTGCCAGCAGTTTTTTCGGACAGGGACGCTTCTCTGGGGCCAACGTCCTGACTTTC TRBV27 - TRBD1 TRBJ2-6
CASSLRESFTHNEQFF TGTGCCAGCAGCTTAAGAGAGTCTTTTACGCACAATGAGCAGTTCTTC TRBV7-9 few - TRBJ2-1
CASGTRYSEQFF TGTGCCTCCGGGACTAGATACAGTGAGCAGTTCTTC TRBV19 few TRBD2 TRBJ2-1
CASSPAELRTGELFF TGTGCCAGCAGTCCAGCGGAATTACGCACCGGGGAGCTGTTTTTT TRBV12-3/TRBV12-4 - - TRBJ2-2
CASSPTLLAITGELFF TGTGCCAGCAGCCCCACCCTCTTGGCTATCACCGGGGAGCTGTTTTTT TRBV7-9 - - TRBJ2-2
CASSFGGRAYNEQFF TGTGCCAGCAGTTTTGGCGGGAGAGCCTACAATGAGCAGTTCTTC TRBV28 many TRBD2 TRBJ2-1
CATSRTAVNTEAFF TGTGCCACCAGCAGAACTGCTGTGAACACTGAAGCTTTCTTT TRBV15 few - TRBJ1-1
CASSSGGPGEQYF TGCGCCAGCAGCTCCGGAGGGCCGGGTGAGCAGTACTTC TRBV5-1 many - TRBJ2-7
CASSLRLQYNEQFF TGCGCCAGCAGCCTGAGGTTACAGTACAATGAGCAGTTCTTC TRBV5-1 - - TRBJ2-1
CASSTLAGPKKQFF TGTGCCAGCAGTACTCTAGCGGGACCCAAAAAGCAGTTCTTC TRBV27 many TRBD2 TRBJ2-1
CASSTLGPDTQYF TGTGCCAGCAGCACCCTAGGTCCAGATACGCAGTATTTT TRBV27 - - TRBJ2-3
CASNGQGNGYTF TGTGCCAGCAACGGCCAGGGAAATGGCTACACCTTC TRBV3-1 many - TRBJ1-2
CASSVGGAPSTDTQYF TGTGCCAGCAGCGTTGGTGGAGCTCCTAGCACAGATACGCAGTATTTT TRBV11-2 many - TRBJ2-3
CASSVGFWTEAFF TGTGCCAGCAGCGTAGGGTTTTGGACTGAAGCTTTCTTT TRBV9 - - TRBJ1-1
CASSLVGDSPLHF TGTGCCAGCAGCTTAGTCGGGGATTCACCCCTCCACTTT TRBV11-2 - - TRBJ1-6
CASSEGGAMDTQYF TGCGCCAGCAGTGAGGGGGGGGCGATGGATACGCAGTATTTT TRBV10-1 many - TRBJ2-3
CASSASGRGVYEQYF TGTGCCAGCAGTGCGAGCGGGAGAGGCGTCTACGAGCAGTACTTC TRBV12-3/TRBV12-4 many TRBD2 TRBJ2-7
CATSDLAEEDTQYF TGTGCCACCAGTGATTTAGCAGAAGAAGATACGCAGTATTTT TRBV24-1 many - TRBJ2-3
CAWSVIRSENTEAFF TGTGCCTGGAGTGTAATCCGGTCAGAGAACACTGAAGCTTTCTTT TRBV30 many - TRBJ1-1
CSASYPTDTQYF TGCAGTGCTAGTTATCCCACAGATACGCAGTATTTT TRBV20-1 few - TRBJ2-3
CASSYEWDTQYF TGTGCCAGCAGTTACGAGTGGGATACGCAGTATTTT TRBV6-2/TRBV6-3 many - TRBJ2-3
CASSTFRGQSNEKLFF TGTGCCAGCAGTACCTTCAGGGGGCAATCTAATGAAAAACTGTTTTTT TRBV27 few TRBD1 TRBJ1-4
CASSSPPRGGNNEQFF TGTGCCAGCAGCTCTCCCCCAAGGGGGGGTAACAATGAGCAGTTCTTC TRBV7-2 many - TRBJ2-1
CSVEGNPGGYTF TGCAGCGTTGAAGGGAATCCAGGCGGCTACACCTTC TRBV29-1 many - TRBJ1-2
CASSPTGGTYNEQFF TGTGCCAGCTCACCGACGGGAGGGACCTACAATGAGCAGTTCTTC TRBV18 many TRBD2 TRBJ2-1
CSAGIGTGTRSPLHF TGCAGTGCTGGGATAGGGACAGGGACTCGTTCACCCCTCCACTTT TRBV20-1 many TRBD1 TRBJ1-6
CASSPSMGSLNYGYTF TGTGCCAGCTCACCATCAATGGGGAGCCTCAACTATGGCTACACCTTC TRBV18 - - TRBJ1-2
CASSLARRTLETQYF TGCGCCAGCAGCTTGGCGAGGAGGACTCTTGAGACCCAGTACTTC TRBV5-1 - - TRBJ2-5
CAWSRRSTGELFF TGTGCCTGGAGCAGACGGAGCACCGGGGAGCTGTTTTTT TRBV30 - - TRBJ2-2
CASSPLRGTTSADTQYF TGTGCCAGCAGTCCACTACGCGGAACCACTAGCGCAGATACGCAGTATTTT TRBV27 many TRBD2 TRBJ2-3
CSARGPGQGVNEQFF TGCAGCGCCCGGGGGCCGGGACAGGGGGTAAATGAGCAGTTCTTC TRBV29-1 many TRBD1 TRBJ2-1
CASSRQGWQPQHF TGTGCCAGTAGTAGACAGGGGTGGCAGCCCCAGCATTTT TRBV19 - TRBD1 TRBJ1-5
CASSPQGWHEQYF TGTGCCAGCAGCCCTCAGGGGTGGCACGAGCAGTACTTC TRBV9 few - TRBJ2-7
CASSRPGVMAYEQYF TGTGCCAGCAGTAGACCAGGGGTCATGGCCTACGAGCAGTACTTC TRBV6-1 few - TRBJ2-7
CASRAPGRNYEQYF TGTGCCAGCAGGGCTCCGGGGAGGAACTACGAGCAGTACTTC TRBV6-1 - - TRBJ2-7